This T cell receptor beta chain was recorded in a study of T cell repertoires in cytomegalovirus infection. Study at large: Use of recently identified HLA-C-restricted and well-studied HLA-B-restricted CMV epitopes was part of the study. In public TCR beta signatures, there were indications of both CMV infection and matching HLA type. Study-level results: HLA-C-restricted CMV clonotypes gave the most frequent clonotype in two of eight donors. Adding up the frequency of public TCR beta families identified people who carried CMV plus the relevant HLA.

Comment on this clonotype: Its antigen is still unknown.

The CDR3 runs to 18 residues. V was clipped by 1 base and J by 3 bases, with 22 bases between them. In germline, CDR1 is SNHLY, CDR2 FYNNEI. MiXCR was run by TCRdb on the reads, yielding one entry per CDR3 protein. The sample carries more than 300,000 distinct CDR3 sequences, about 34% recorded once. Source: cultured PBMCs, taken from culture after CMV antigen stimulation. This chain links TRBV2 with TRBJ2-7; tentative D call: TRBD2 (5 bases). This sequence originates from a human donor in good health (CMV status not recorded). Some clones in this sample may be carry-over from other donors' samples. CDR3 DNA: TGTGCCAGCAGTGAAGGGTTGATGTTAGGGAGTACCGACTACGAGCAGTACTTC. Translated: CASSEGLMLGSTDYEQYF.